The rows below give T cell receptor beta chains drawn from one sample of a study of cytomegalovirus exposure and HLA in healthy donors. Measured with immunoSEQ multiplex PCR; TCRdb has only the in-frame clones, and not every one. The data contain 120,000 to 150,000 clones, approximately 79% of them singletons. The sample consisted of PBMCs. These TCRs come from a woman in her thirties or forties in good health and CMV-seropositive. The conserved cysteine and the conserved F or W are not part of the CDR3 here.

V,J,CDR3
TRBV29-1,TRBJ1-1,SVGDRRKPEAF
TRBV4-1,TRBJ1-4,ASSPRQGRGEKLF
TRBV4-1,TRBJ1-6,ASSQGGQVSGTLH
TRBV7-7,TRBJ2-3,ASSLGSRGSTDTQY
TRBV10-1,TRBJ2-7,ASSESRVAYEQY
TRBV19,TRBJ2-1,ASSIGSGYAGEQF
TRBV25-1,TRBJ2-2,ASSEFGGTGELF
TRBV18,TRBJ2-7,ASSRDRDSYEQY
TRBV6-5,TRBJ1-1,ASSYSGGIEAF
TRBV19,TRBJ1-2,ASSTGQISNYGYT
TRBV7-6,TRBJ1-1,ASSLVTGMNTEAF